This entry is about one T cell receptor beta chain. Its antigen has not been determined. The input lacks base qualities; no much larger clone sits a single base away. Enrolling through a virtual design, the prospective study's participants ranged in age from roughly 18 to 95 years and lived across 20 to 30 United States geographic areas. To assign participants to cohorts, the prospective study relied on clinical history that participants themselves reported in a screening survey and a study questionnaire. In the prospective study, whole blood, serum and a nasopharyngeal or oropharyngeal swab were collected from each participant by mobile phlebotomists. Over an approximately 2-month period, participants in the prospective study had the option of providing additional blood draws and questionnaires. Prospective study blood samples were shipped either frozen or at room temperature before DNA extraction.

Spanning cysteine to phenylalanine, the CDR3 consists of 15 amino acids. Of all the DNA, just the CDR3 is kept, 45 bases in frame from base 1. The germline V gene specifies SGHRS as CDR1 and YFSETQ as CDR2. Trimming costs V 0 bases and J 3 bases, and their ends lie 10 bases apart. These data are taken from a study of blood T cell repertoires in COVID-19 (dated by TCRdb to the early 2020s). In terms of the full investigation: Samples covering the acute and convalescent phases of COVID-19 were provided by collaborators in the United States, Italy and Spain. The material from the prospective study consisted of cDNA or gDNA derived from T cells, B-cell-depleted T cells, or PBMCs. Deeply sampled blood TCRbeta repertoires from subjects exposed to, actively infected with, or recovered from COVID-19 were included in the dataset. The repertoires were released in a freely available public database intended as a resource for research on the immune response to SARS-CoV-2. Samples were obtained from the ongoing ImmuneRACE study (first 160 participants) and from 1,254 subjects provided by 6 global collaborators. Sample metadata almost always included a de-identified subject ID, COVID-19 status, age in years and sex. HLA class I and class II types, where available, came from metadata supplied by the sample provider rather than from assay-based typing. The research as a whole found: The amount of clinical and demographic metadata varied by source and participant and was provided uncurated.

TCRbeta CDR3 regions were amplified from genomic DNA by means of the immunoSEQ Assay, a bias-controlled multiplex PCR. Concerning the study's data processing: Nucleated cell counts per sample were estimated from amplification of reference gene primers within the assay. Sequence reads were collapsed and filtered to measure the absolute abundance of every unique TCRbeta CDR3 rearrangement. Productive Simpson clonality was computed per sample as the square root of Simpson's diversity index over productive rearrangements. TCRdb mirrors the immuneACCESS table, restricted to in-frame sequences. Some clones are absent from its copies; in checked studies, under half trace to an unresolved V gene, and the reason for the others is unknown. From that table come the V and J calls and clone size; the DNA was used to work out D and trimming. The sample table contains a few hundred thousand clones; only one count was recorded for 70% to 90% of them. The ten largest account for less than 8% of the sample.

Source material: PBMCs or T cells enriched from blood (not recorded which). The receptor was derived from a woman in her forties with acute COVID-19. The rearrangement joined TRBV5-1 to TRBJ1-5; tentative D gene TRBD1, with 5 bases matching. Here the CDR3 is given as CASSLAGLDNQPQHF. The DNA is TGCGCCAGCAGCTTGGCAGGGCTTGACAATCAGCCCCAGCATTTT.